This T cell receptor beta chain comes out of a study of CD8+ T cells in alopecia areata. Investigators isolated RNA and reverse transcribed it into cDNA to act as the sequencing template. Clones were sequenced by immunoSEQ multiplex PCR, and TCRdb holds only the in-frame ones, with some missing. This table holds some 240,000 clones, 50% to 70% found once. The study team obtained lesional scalp punch biopsies and peripheral blood from alopecia areata patients. The TCR comes from a human donor with alopecia areata. The sample here was CD4+ T cells sorted from blood, taken at week 0.

CDR3 nucleotide sequence: TGTGCCAGCAGCCCAGATAGCGGATACTACAATGAGCAGTTCTTC. Its translation: CASSPDSGYYNEQFF. The chain recombines TRBV9 with TRBJ2-1, with D maybe TRBD2 (6 bases). Germline values: CDR1 SGDLS, CDR2 YYNGEE. Trimming took off 4 bases at V and 3 bases at J, with 14 bases between the two ends. The CDR3 spans 15 residues.